The rows below give T cell receptor beta chains drawn from one sample of a study of cytomegalovirus exposure and HLA in healthy donors. Repertoires were generated with immunoSEQ multiplex PCR, while TCRdb's copy carries only in-frame clones and drops some. The sample lists 140,000 to 150,000 clones, about 79% seen once, with less than 2% in the top ten. Input material: PBMCs. These TCRs come from a woman aged 25 to 39 in good health and CMV-seronegative. The CDR3 runs from the conserved cysteine through the conserved F or W. Each record gives: clone size, J gene, CDR3 length, V gene, D gene, CDR3 protein, CDR3 DNA. D genes are given only for firm matches. Where a row states a size, it is once, few, many or the class of an expanded clone; other rows omit it.

clone size: .
J gene: TRBJ1-1
CDR3 length: 12
V gene: TRBV6-5
D gene: .
CDR3 protein: CATLTGGTEAFF
CDR3 DNA: TGTGCCACCCTGACAGGCGGGACTGAAGCTTTCTTT

clone size: .
J gene: TRBJ1-4
CDR3 length: 17
V gene: TRBV5-1
D gene: TRBD1
CDR3 protein: CASSRRGQGARDEKLFF
CDR3 DNA: TGCGCCAGCAGCCGGAGGGGACAGGGGGCTCGGGATGAAAAACTGTTTTTT

clone size: .
J gene: TRBJ1-1
CDR3 length: 14
V gene: TRBV9
D gene: .
CDR3 protein: CASSAFLGVTEAFF
CDR3 DNA: TGTGCCAGCAGCGCCTTTTTGGGAGTCACTGAAGCTTTCTTT

clone size: .
J gene: TRBJ1-1
CDR3 length: 15
V gene: TRBV5-1
D gene: TRBD1
CDR3 protein: CASSLRQGVNTEAFF
CDR3 DNA: TGCGCCAGCAGCTTGCGACAGGGAGTGAATACTGAAGCTTTCTTT

clone size: .
J gene: TRBJ2-7
CDR3 length: 12
V gene: TRBV7-2
D gene: TRBD1
CDR3 protein: CASSTYRGEQYF
CDR3 DNA: TGTGCCAGCAGCACGTACAGGGGCGAGCAGTACTTC

clone size: .
J gene: TRBJ1-3
CDR3 length: 15
V gene: TRBV7-8
D gene: .
CDR3 protein: CASSLDRSSGNTIYF
CDR3 DNA: TGTGCCAGCAGCTTAGACAGGAGCTCTGGAAACACCATATATTTT

clone size: .
J gene: TRBJ2-1
CDR3 length: 15
V gene: TRBV5-1
D gene: TRBD2
CDR3 protein: CASSLRGGSYNEQFF
CDR3 DNA: TGCGCCAGCAGCCTGCGGGGGGGCTCCTACAATGAGCAGTTCTTC

clone size: .
J gene: TRBJ2-3
CDR3 length: 15
V gene: TRBV29-1
D gene: TRBD2
CDR3 protein: CSVDGTSGGSNTQYF
CDR3 DNA: TGCAGCGTTGATGGGACTAGCGGGGGGTCGAATACGCAGTATTTT

clone size: .
J gene: TRBJ1-2
CDR3 length: 11
V gene: TRBV6-6
D gene: .
CDR3 protein: CASFSGYGYTF
CDR3 DNA: TGTGCCAGCTTTAGTGGCTATGGCTACACCTTC

clone size: .
J gene: TRBJ1-2
CDR3 length: 15
V gene: TRBV2
D gene: TRBD1
CDR3 protein: CASSGQGAWYYGYTF
CDR3 DNA: TGTGCCAGCAGTGGACAGGGGGCATGGTACTATGGCTACACCTTC

clone size: .
J gene: TRBJ1-4
CDR3 length: 15
V gene: TRBV9
D gene: .
CDR3 protein: CASSQWGATNEKLFF
CDR3 DNA: TGTGCCAGCAGCCAATGGGGCGCAACTAATGAAAAACTGTTTTTT

clone size: .
J gene: TRBJ1-1
CDR3 length: 16
V gene: TRBV5-1
D gene: TRBD1
CDR3 protein: CASSFGGRQGATEAFF
CDR3 DNA: TGCGCCAGCAGCTTTGGTGGCCGACAGGGGGCTACTGAAGCTTTCTTT

clone size: .
J gene: TRBJ2-5
CDR3 length: 12
V gene: TRBV6-6
D gene: .
CDR3 protein: CASSHNRETQYF
CDR3 DNA: TGTGCCAGCAGTCACAACAGGGAGACCCAGTACTTC

clone size: once
J gene: TRBJ2-5
CDR3 length: 16
V gene: TRBV4-2
D gene: TRBD2
CDR3 protein: CASRDRRKRGGETQYF
CDR3 DNA: TGTGCCAGCAGGGACCGTCGCAAGCGGGGAGGCGAGACCCAGTACTTC

clone size: few
J gene: TRBJ2-6
CDR3 length: 16
V gene: TRBV2
D gene: .
CDR3 protein: CASSRTFGTGANVLTF
CDR3 DNA: TGTGCCAGCAGTCGAACGTTCGGGACTGGGGCCAACGTCCTGACTTTC

clone size: .
J gene: TRBJ1-1
CDR3 length: 12
V gene: TRBV6-5
D gene: TRBD1
CDR3 protein: CASSRLGQEAFF
CDR3 DNA: TGTGCCAGCAGTCGACTGGGACAGGAAGCTTTCTTT

clone size: .
J gene: TRBJ1-5
CDR3 length: 16
V gene: TRBV7-8
D gene: TRBD1
CDR3 protein: CASSSRTGALNQPQHF
CDR3 DNA: TGTGCCAGCAGCTCCAGGACAGGGGCCCTCAATCAGCCCCAGCATTTT

clone size: .
J gene: TRBJ2-7
CDR3 length: 13
V gene: TRBV7-3
D gene: .
CDR3 protein: CASSLTQGYEQYF
CDR3 DNA: TGTGCCAGCAGCTTAACTCAGGGCTACGAGCAGTACTTC

clone size: few
J gene: TRBJ1-3
CDR3 length: 16
V gene: TRBV2
D gene: TRBD1
CDR3 protein: CASSRQGEISGNTIYF
CDR3 DNA: TGTGCCAGCAGTCGACAGGGGGAAATATCTGGAAACACCATATATTTT

clone size: .
J gene: TRBJ1-4
CDR3 length: 14
V gene: TRBV5-1
D gene: .
CDR3 protein: CASSLGEGNEKLFF
CDR3 DNA: TGCGCCAGCAGCTTGGGGGAGGGGAATGAAAAACTGTTTTTT

clone size: .
J gene: TRBJ1-1
CDR3 length: 17
V gene: TRBV4-2
D gene: TRBD1
CDR3 protein: CASSPNYYRGLNTEAFF
CDR3 DNA: TGTGCCAGCAGCCCGAATTACTACAGGGGGTTGAACACTGAAGCTTTCTTT

clone size: .
J gene: TRBJ1-2
CDR3 length: 13
V gene: TRBV11-1
D gene: .
CDR3 protein: CASSLGESYGYTF
CDR3 DNA: TGTGCCAGCAGCCTCGGGGAATCCTATGGCTACACCTTC

clone size: few
J gene: TRBJ1-1
CDR3 length: 14
V gene: TRBV10-3
D gene: .
CDR3 protein: CAISESPGNTEAFF
CDR3 DNA: TGTGCCATCAGTGAGTCGCCCGGGAACACTGAAGCTTTCTTT

clone size: .
J gene: TRBJ2-5
CDR3 length: 16
V gene: TRBV5-5
D gene: .
CDR3 protein: CASSTTRDNGQETQYF
CDR3 DNA: TGTGCCAGCAGCACCACCCGGGACAACGGCCAAGAGACCCAGTACTTC

clone size: .
J gene: TRBJ2-2
CDR3 length: 13
V gene: TRBV11-3
D gene: TRBD1
CDR3 protein: CASSSRGLGELFF
CDR3 DNA: TGTGCCAGCAGCTCTAGGGGGCTTGGGGAGCTGTTTTTT

clone size: .
J gene: TRBJ2-1
CDR3 length: 19
V gene: TRBV18
D gene: TRBD1
CDR3 protein: CASSPLRDSRSMDFNEQFF
CDR3 DNA: TGTGCCAGCTCACCGCTCCGGGACAGCCGGTCCATGGATTTCAATGAGCAGTTCTTC

clone size: .
J gene: TRBJ2-1
CDR3 length: 15
V gene: TRBV25-1
D gene: TRBD1
CDR3 protein: CASSESRQGVNEQFF
CDR3 DNA: TGTGCCAGCAGTGAATCCCGACAGGGAGTCAATGAGCAGTTCTTC

clone size: once
J gene: TRBJ2-7
CDR3 length: 13
V gene: TRBV27
D gene: TRBD1
CDR3 protein: CASSGTGFYEQYF
CDR3 DNA: TGTGCCAGCAGTGGGACAGGCTTCTACGAGCAGTACTTC

clone size: .
J gene: TRBJ2-6
CDR3 length: 16
V gene: TRBV9
D gene: .
CDR3 protein: CASSPQGGFGANVLTF
CDR3 DNA: TGTGCCAGCAGCCCCCAGGGGGGATTTGGGGCCAACGTCCTGACTTTC